This T cell receptor (beta chain) is from a study of blood T cell repertoires in COVID-19. For the study at large: Spain, Italy and the United States supplied samples that represented acute and convalescent COVID-19.

In the authors' workflow: The assay estimated nucleated cells by amplifying reference gene primers. Repertoires were generated with immunoSEQ multiplex PCR, while TCRdb's copy carries only in-frame clones and drops some. The DNA was the basis for D and trimming; V, J and clone size are from that table. The table records some 50,000 clones, about nine tenths of them present only once. Germline V gene data show CDR1 as MNHEY and CDR2 as SVGAGI. The V and J ends lost 6 bases and 3 bases, in that order; junction bases with no gene match: 6. CDR3 length equals 15 residues. The chain joins TRBV6-5 to TRBJ2-2; 8 bases line up with TRBD2. The source is a man aged 35 to 55 with acute or convalescent COVID-19. The sequenced sample consisted of peripheral blood. CDR3 in DNA: TGTGCCAGCAGGCCGGGAGGGCCTGACACCGGGGAGCTGTTTTTT. Protein product: CASRPGGPDTGELFF.